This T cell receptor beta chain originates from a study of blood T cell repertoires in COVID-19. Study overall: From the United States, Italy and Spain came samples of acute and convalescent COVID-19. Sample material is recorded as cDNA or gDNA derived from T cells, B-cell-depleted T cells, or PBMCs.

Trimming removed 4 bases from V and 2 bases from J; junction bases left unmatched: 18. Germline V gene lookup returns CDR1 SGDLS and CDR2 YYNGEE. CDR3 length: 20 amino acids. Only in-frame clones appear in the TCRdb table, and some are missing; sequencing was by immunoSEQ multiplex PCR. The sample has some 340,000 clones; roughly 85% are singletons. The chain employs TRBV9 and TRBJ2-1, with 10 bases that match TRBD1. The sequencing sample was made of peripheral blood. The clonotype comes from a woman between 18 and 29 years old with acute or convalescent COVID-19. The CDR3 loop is CASSHPWDRGYENTYNEQFF. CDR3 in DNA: TGTGCCAGCAGCCACCCGTGGGACAGGGGATACGAGAATACCTACAATGAGCAGTTCTTC.